This TCR beta chain appears in the sequencing data of a study of shared clonotypes between healthy human individuals. About the study: Three plates each covered CD4 naive and memory; CD8 naive two, CD8 memory one. Study results and caveats: Compared with memory subsets, naive subsets generally had larger estimated richness. The small donor group covered limited genetic and exposure diversity. Clonotype sharing among donors was expected to depend on sequencing depth.

The CDR3 runs to 14 residues. Trimming pared 3 bases from V and 0 bases from J, leaving 4 bases between. Germline V gene sequence: CDR1 SGHRS, CDR2 YFSETQ. Method: immunoSEQ multiplex PCR; TCRdb's copy keeps in-frame clones and lacks some. The sample yields fewer than 850,000 clones, roughly 78% seen once. Concerning this clone: Its antigen is still unknown.

The sequenced sample consisted of memory CD4+ T cells sorted from blood. Regarding subset: CD45RA-negative fraction. This sequence originates from a woman aged 25 to 39 in good health. The J gene is TRBJ2-6, the V gene TRBV5-1; D is unresolved. The CDR3 reads CASSWGSGANVLTF. The CDR3 region has the DNA TGCGCCAGCAGCTGGGGCTCTGGGGCCAACGTCCTGACTTTC. The whole variable domain, remainder taken from reference TRBV5-1 and TRBJ2-6, is KAGVTQTPRYLIKTRGQQVTLSCSPISGHRSVSWYQQTPGQGLQFLFEYFSETQRNKGNFPGRFSGRQFSNSRSEMNVSTLELGDSALYLCASSWGSGANVLTFGAGSRLTVL.